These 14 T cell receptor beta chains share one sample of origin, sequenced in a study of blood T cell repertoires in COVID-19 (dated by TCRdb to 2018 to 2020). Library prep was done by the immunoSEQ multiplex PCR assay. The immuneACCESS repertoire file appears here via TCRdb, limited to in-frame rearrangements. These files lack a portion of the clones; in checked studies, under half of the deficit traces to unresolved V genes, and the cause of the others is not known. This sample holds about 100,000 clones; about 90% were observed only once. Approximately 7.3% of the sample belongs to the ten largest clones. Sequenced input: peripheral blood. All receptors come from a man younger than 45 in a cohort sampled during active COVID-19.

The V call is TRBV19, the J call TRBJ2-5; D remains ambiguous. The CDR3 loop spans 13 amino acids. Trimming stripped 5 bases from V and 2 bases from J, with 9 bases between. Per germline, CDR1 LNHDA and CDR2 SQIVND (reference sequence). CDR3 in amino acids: CASSVQVQETQYF. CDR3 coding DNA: TGTGCCAGTAGTGTACAAGTACAAGAGACCCAGTACTTC.

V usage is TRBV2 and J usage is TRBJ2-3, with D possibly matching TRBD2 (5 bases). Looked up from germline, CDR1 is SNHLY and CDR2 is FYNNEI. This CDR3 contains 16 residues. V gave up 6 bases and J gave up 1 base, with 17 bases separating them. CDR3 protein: CASSFYRGLGTDTQYF. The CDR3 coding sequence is TGTGCCAGCAGCTTTTACAGAGGGTTGGGCACAGATACGCAGTATTTT.

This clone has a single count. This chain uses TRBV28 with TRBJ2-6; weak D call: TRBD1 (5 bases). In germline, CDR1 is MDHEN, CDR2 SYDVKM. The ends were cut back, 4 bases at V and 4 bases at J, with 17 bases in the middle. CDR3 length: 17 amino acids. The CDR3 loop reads CASSSYTGVSGANVLTF. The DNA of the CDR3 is TGTGCCAGCAGTTCCTATACAGGCGTCTCGGGGGCCAACGTCCTGACTTTC.

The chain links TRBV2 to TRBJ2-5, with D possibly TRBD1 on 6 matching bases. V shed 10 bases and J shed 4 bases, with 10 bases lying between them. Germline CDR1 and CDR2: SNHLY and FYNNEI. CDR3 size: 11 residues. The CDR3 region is CATHRVETQYF. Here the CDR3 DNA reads TGTGCCACCCACAGGGTAGAGACCCAGTACTTC.

CDR3 in DNA: TGTGCCAGCAGTGAAGATCCGGGACAGGGGACTACCGGGGAGCTGTTTTTT. Amino acid sequence: CASSEDPGQGTTGELFF. The rearrangement uses TRBV6-1 and TRBJ2-2; 10 nucleotides align to TRBD1. This CDR3 is 17 amino acids long. The J segment lost 5 bases and the V segment lost 1 base, leaving 7 bases of the junction unmatched. Looked up from germline, CDR1 is MNHNS and CDR2 is SASEGT.

CDR3 sequence: CASRLRVGEKLFF. For the CDR3, the DNA is TGTGCCAGCAGGTTGAGGGTCGGCGAAAAACTGTTTTTT. The chain couples TRBV6-5 to TRBJ1-4; no definite D call. With 6 bases removed from V and 8 bases from J, the gap between germline ends came to 13 bases. Germline lookup yields CDR1 MNHEY and CDR2 SVGAGI. The CDR3 is made up of 13 amino acids.

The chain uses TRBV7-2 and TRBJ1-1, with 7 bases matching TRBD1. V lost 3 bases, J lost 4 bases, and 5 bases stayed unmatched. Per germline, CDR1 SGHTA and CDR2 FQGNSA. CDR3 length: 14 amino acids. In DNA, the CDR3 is TGTGCCAGCAGCTTCCAACAGGGGCGCACTGAAGCTTTCTTT. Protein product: CASSFQQGRTEAFF.

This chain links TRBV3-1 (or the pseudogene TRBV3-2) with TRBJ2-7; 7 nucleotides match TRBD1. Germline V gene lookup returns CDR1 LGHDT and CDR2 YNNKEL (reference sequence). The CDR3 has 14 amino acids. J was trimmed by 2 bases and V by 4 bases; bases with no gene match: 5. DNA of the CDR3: TGTGCCAGCAGCCCGGGGACAGTTACCTACGAGCAGTACTTC. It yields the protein CASSPGTVTYEQYF.

CDR3 DNA sequence: TGTGCCAGCAGTTACACGACAGGGGTCGACCAGCCCCAGCATTTT. It is translated as CASSYTTGVDQPQHF. V usage is TRBV6-5 and J usage is TRBJ1-5, with TRBD1 matching over 8 bases. Per the germline V gene, CDR1 is MNHEY and CDR2 is SVGAGI. This CDR3 spans 15 amino acids. Trimming at V came to 2 bases and at J to 7 bases, leaving 7 bases not matched to a gene.

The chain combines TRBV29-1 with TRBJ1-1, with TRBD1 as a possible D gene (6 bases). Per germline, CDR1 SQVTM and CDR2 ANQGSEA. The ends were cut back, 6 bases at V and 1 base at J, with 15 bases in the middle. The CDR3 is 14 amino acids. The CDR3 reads CSVKGGGANTEAFF. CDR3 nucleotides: TGCAGCGTCAAAGGGGGGGGCGCGAACACTGAAGCTTTCTTT.

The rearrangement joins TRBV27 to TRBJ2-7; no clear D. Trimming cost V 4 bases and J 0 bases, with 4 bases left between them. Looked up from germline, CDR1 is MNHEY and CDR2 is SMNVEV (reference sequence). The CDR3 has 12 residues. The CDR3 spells CASSSLSYEQYF. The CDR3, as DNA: TGTGCCAGCAGTTCCCTCTCCTACGAGCAGTACTTC.

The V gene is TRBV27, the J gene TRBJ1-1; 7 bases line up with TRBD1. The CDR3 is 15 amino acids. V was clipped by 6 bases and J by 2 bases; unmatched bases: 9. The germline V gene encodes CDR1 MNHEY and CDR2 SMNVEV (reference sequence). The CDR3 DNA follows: TGTGCCAGCAGGGGGGCCGGGACAGCTAACACTGAAGCTTTCTTT. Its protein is CASRGAGTANTEAFF.

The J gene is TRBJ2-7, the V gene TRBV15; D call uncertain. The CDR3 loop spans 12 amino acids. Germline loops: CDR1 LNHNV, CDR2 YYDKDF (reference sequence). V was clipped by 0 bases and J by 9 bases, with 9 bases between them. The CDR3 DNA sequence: TGTGCCACCAGCAGAGATTTCAATCCGCAGTACTTC. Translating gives CATSRDFNPQYF.

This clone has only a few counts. The CDR3 protein is CASSDHTGSGANVLTF. Written as DNA, the CDR3 is TGTGCCAGCAGTGATCACACAGGATCTGGGGCCAACGTCCTGACTTTC. The genes are TRBV6-4 and TRBJ2-6; a possible D gene is TRBD1 (5 bases). The V gene lost 3 bases and the J gene lost 1 base, with 10 bases spanning the gap. Germline CDR1 is MRHNA and CDR2 is SNTAGT. This CDR3 is built from 16 residues.